These 23 T cell receptor beta chains came from one sample sequenced in a study of cytomegalovirus exposure and HLA in healthy donors. With 60 Vbeta and 13 Jbeta primers, the PCR was carried out. The method was immunoSEQ multiplex PCR; TCRdb's version includes in-frame clones alone and lacks a portion of them. The table has under 150,000 clones, over 75% seen once. The specimen was PBMCs. The receptor source for this set is a male donor in good health and CMV-seronegative.

Only a few counts were recorded for this clone. The chain joins TRBV4-1 to TRBJ1-1; 8 bases agree with TRBD1. J lost 8 bases, V lost 3 bases, and 11 bases had no gene match. This CDR3 contains 15 residues. Germline-derived CDR1 and CDR2 are MGHRA and YSYEKL. CDR3: CASSHAQNRGTEAFF. Written as DNA, the CDR3 is TGCGCCAGCAGCCATGCCCAAAACAGGGGGACAGAAGCTTTCTTT.

This chain connects TRBV7-9 to TRBJ2-5; TRBD2 might be the D (6 bases). V dropped 1 base and J dropped 7 bases, with 16 bases sitting between them. The length of the CDR3 is 15 residues. CDR1 is SEHNR and CDR2 is FQNEAQ in the germline V gene (reference sequence). CDR3 sequence: CASSLGGNLGGTQYF. As DNA, the CDR3 is TGTGCCAGCAGCTTAGGCGGGAATCTTGGGGGGACCCAGTACTTC.

CDR3 bases: TGTGCCAGCGGGACAGTCTCTGGAAACACCATATATTTT. Translation gives CASGTVSGNTIYF. The chain joins TRBV27 to TRBJ1-3; 7 bases fit TRBD1. V lost 8 bases and J lost 0; bases outside the gene matches: 1. This CDR3 contains 13 residues. Germline V CDR1 and CDR2: MNHEY, SMNVEV (reference sequence).

This clone was detected a few times. The junction shows a germline mismatch at one end, possibly a read error. This chain links TRBV5-4 with TRBJ2-1, with a weak D call TRBD2 (5 bases). Germline CDR1 is SGHNT and CDR2 is YYREEE (reference sequence). There are 14 residues in the CDR3. CDR3 amino acids: CASSQAAGNNEQFF. The CDR3 DNA reads TGCGCCAGCAGCCAGGCTGCCGGGAACAATGAGCAGTTCTTC.

The chain uses TRBV7-3 and TRBJ2-1; D ambiguous. The CDR3 consists of 13 residues. V lost 2 bases and J lost 8, with 10 bases in between. Germline V gene lookup returns CDR1 SGHTA and CDR2 FQGTGA. The CDR3 loop is CASSLAMGHEQFF. The CDR3 DNA is TGTGCCAGCAGCTTAGCCATGGGCCATGAGCAGTTCTTC.

The chain carries TRBV28 and TRBJ1-4; D remains unclear. The CDR3 length is 15 residues. The V end lost 5 bases, the J end lost 7 bases, and 17 bases lay between the germline ends. In germline, CDR1 is MDHEN, CDR2 SYDVKM. Here the CDR3 DNA reads TGTGCCAGCAGTCCCCTTCAGGAAGGTCGTGAAAAACTGTTTTTT. Encoded protein: CASSPLQEGREKLFF.

The V call is TRBV7-9, the J call TRBJ2-5, with 11 positions matching TRBD1. This CDR3 has 17 amino acids. The junction had 15 bases not matched to a gene; V was cut back by 7 bases and J by 5 bases. CDR1 SEHNR and CDR2 FQNEAQ come from the germline V gene (reference sequence). CDR3 sequence: CASTPKGTGGFLETQYF. The CDR3 DNA is TGTGCCAGCACCCCGAAGGGGACAGGGGGGTTTTTGGAGACCCAGTACTTC.

The chain employs TRBV4-3 and TRBJ2-7; D remains ambiguous. Trimming stripped 1 base from V and 3 bases from J, with 7 bases between. The CDR3 has 13 residues. Germline assignment: CDR1 LGHNA and CDR2 YSLEER. The CDR3 sequence: CASSQGRYYEQYF. For the CDR3, the DNA is TGCGCCAGCAGCCAAGGCAGATACTACGAGCAGTACTTC.

In the case of this clone: One end of the junction is discordant with germline, which a read error may explain. The J gene is TRBJ2-1, the V gene TRBV6-1; perhaps TRBD2 as D (6 bases). The germline CDR1 and CDR2 sequences are MNHNS and SASEGT. The CDR3 is 14 amino acids. This CDR3 reads CASIQGTLPNEQFF. In DNA form, the CDR3 reads TGTGCCAGCATCCAAGGGACTTTACCCAATGAACAGTTCTTC.

This clone was picked up a small number of times. This chain connects TRBV5-1 to TRBJ2-2; 9 positions agree with TRBD2. V was clipped by 4 bases and J by 4 bases; unmatched bases: 14. The CDR3 spans 18 residues. CDR1 SGHRS and CDR2 YFSETQ come from the germline V gene. Here the CDR3 reads CASSIDPPRGRATGELFF. The DNA of the CDR3 is TGCGCCAGCAGCATAGACCCTCCCCGCGGGAGGGCCACCGGGGAGCTGTTTTTT.

The chain employs TRBV7-7 and TRBJ2-1, with 14 bases matching TRBD2. The V and J ends lost 1 base and 7 bases, in that order; junction bases with no gene match: 3. The CDR3 has 16 amino acids. Germline CDR1 and CDR2: SSHAT and FNYEAQ (reference sequence). The DNA of the CDR3 is TGTGCCAGCAGCTTAGACGGGACTAGCGGGAGAAATGAGCAGTTCTTC. Protein: CASSLDGTSGRNEQFF.

The chain links TRBV6-5 to TRBJ2-1, with 7 bases aligning to TRBD2. After removal of 0 bases from V and 10 bases from J, the junction contained 3 bases not matched to a gene. Germline CDR1 MNHEY, CDR2 SVGAGI. The CDR3 length is 13 residues. CDR3 sequence: CASSYSTSSEQFF. CDR3 sequence (DNA): TGTGCCAGCAGTTACTCGACTAGCAGCGAGCAGTTCTTC.

This clone was detected once. The chain recombines TRBV10-1 with TRBJ2-1, with D uncertain. This CDR3 has 13 residues. V lost 4 bases and J 4 bases, leaving 8 bases between the germline ends. Germline CDR1 WNHNN, CDR2 SYGVQD (reference sequence). This CDR3 reads CASSAQIYNEQFF. In nucleotides, the CDR3 is TGCGCCAGCAGTGCGCAGATATACAATGAGCAGTTCTTC.

The gene calls are TRBV6-5 and TRBJ2-1, with 7 nucleotides matching TRBD2. There are 15 residues in the CDR3. The germline CDR1 and CDR2 sequences are MNHEY and SVGAGI. The ends lost 1 base at V and 5 bases at J; junction bases unmatched: 5. The CDR3: CASSYWLAEDNEQFF. The CDR3 coding sequence is TGTGCCAGCAGTTACTGGCTAGCGGAGGACAATGAGCAGTTCTTC.

This chain connects TRBV7-9 to TRBJ2-5, with TRBD2 identical over 7 bases. V was clipped by 1 base and J by 11 bases; unmatched bases: 4. Looked up from germline, CDR1 is SEHNR and CDR2 is FQNEAQ (reference sequence). CDR3 length: 12 amino acids. CDR3 amino acids: CASSLVGGLQYF. The CDR3 DNA sequence: TGTGCCAGCAGCTTAGTCGGGGGGTTACAGTACTTC.

V and J are TRBV19 and TRBJ1-1, with D possibly TRBD1 on 5 matching bases. The CDR3 consists of 13 residues. V was shortened by 10 bases and J by 0 bases, with 12 bases between the two germline ends. Germline lookup yields CDR1 LNHDA and CDR2 SQIVND (reference sequence). CDR3 sequence (DNA): TGTGCCACTGGGGCAGGGATGAACACTGAAGCTTTCTTT. This sequence encodes CATGAGMNTEAFF.

The count of this clone is one. The chain is built from TRBV7-2 and TRBJ2-1; TRBD2 agrees at 9 bases. V gave up 2 bases and J gave up 5 bases; unmatched junction bases: 7. This CDR3 is built from 16 residues. Germline assignment: CDR1 SGHTA and CDR2 FQGNSA. The CDR3 coding sequence is TGTGCCAGCAGCTTAAGTTCTAGCGGGAACAACAATGAGCAGTTCTTC. It is translated as CASSLSSSGNNNEQFF.

In this sample, this clone turned up a few times. The rearrangement links TRBV5-1 to TRBJ1-1; D is perhaps TRBD1 (5 bases). The germline V gene encodes CDR1 SGHRS and CDR2 YFSETQ. The V and J ends lost 0 bases and 5 bases respectively, with 8 bases between them. The CDR3 sequence is 13 residues long. The CDR3 nucleotides are TGCGCCAGCAGCTTGGAAGGGGTTACTGAAGCTTTCTTT. Residues: CASSLEGVTEAFF. The full variable domain, its missing parts supplied by reference TRBV5-1 and TRBJ1-1, is KAGVTQTPRYLIKTRGQQVTLSCSPISGHRSVSWYQQTPGQGLQFLFEYFSETQRNKGNFPGRFSGRQFSNSRSEMNVSTLELGDSALYLCASSLEGVTEAFFGQGTRLTVV.

This rearrangement joins TRBV6-5 to TRBJ2-7, with 7 bases that match TRBD1. CDR1 is MNHEY, CDR2 SVGAGI, per germline. V shed 0 bases, J shed 2 bases, and the junction held 4 bases outside the gene matches. The CDR3 loop spans 15 amino acids. The CDR3 reads CASSYSTGSTYEQYF. CDR3 in DNA: TGTGCCAGCAGTTACTCGACAGGGTCCACCTACGAGCAGTACTTC.

This clone appeared once. The CDR3 DNA is TGTGCCAGCAGCCGCCGCCTAGCGGGGGCGGACAATGAGCAGTTCTTC. It translates to CASSRRLAGADNEQFF. This rearrangement joins TRBV11-1 to TRBJ2-1; 10 bases are a match to TRBD2. Germline CDR1 is SGHAT and CDR2 is FQDESV (reference sequence). V dropped 5 bases and J dropped 5; count of bases not matched to a gene: 9. This CDR3 spans 16 amino acids.

This sequence joins TRBV20-1 and TRBJ1-1; D not certain. This CDR3 contains 9 residues. V lost 5 bases and J lost 7, with 5 bases in between. Per the germline V gene, CDR1 is DFQATT and CDR2 is SNEGSKA (reference sequence). Here the CDR3 DNA reads TGCAGTGCTCGGAGTGAAGCTTTCTTT. Translated, it gives CSARSEAFF.

This clone has a handful of counts. The chain carries TRBV27 and TRBJ1-2; D is unclear. CDR3 length: 12 amino acids. Trimming pared 5 bases from V and 4 bases from J, leaving 8 bases between. The germline CDR1 and CDR2 sequences are MNHEY and SMNVEV (reference sequence). The CDR3 here is CASSPRGYGYTF. The CDR3 DNA sequence: TGTGCCAGCAGTCCCAGAGGCTATGGCTACACCTTC.

The chain couples TRBV27 to TRBJ2-7, with 7 bases fitting TRBD1. This CDR3 has 14 amino acids. CDR1 MNHEY and CDR2 SMNVEV come from the germline V gene (reference sequence). Germline trimming cut 4 bases from V and 6 bases from J; bases unmatched to any gene: 9. The CDR3 sequence is CASSSHRGMGEQYF. Written as DNA, the CDR3 is TGTGCCAGCAGTTCCCACAGGGGTATGGGCGAGCAGTACTTC.